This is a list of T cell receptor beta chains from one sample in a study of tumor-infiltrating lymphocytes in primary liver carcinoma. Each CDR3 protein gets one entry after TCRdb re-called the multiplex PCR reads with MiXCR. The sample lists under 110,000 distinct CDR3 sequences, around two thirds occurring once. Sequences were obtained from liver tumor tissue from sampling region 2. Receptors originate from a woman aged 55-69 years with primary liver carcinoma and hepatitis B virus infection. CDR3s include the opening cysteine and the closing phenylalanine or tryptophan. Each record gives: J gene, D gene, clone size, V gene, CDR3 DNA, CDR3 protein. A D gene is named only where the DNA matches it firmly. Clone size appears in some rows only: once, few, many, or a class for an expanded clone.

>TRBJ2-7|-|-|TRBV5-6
TGTGCCAGCAGCTTGAAGGGGGACGCCTACGAGCAGTACTTC
CASSLKGDAYEQYF
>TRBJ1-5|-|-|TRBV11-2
TGTGCCAGCAGCTTAACGGGCCAGCAGGGTCAGCCCCAGCATTTT
CASSLTGQQGQPQHF
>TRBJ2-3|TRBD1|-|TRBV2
TGTGCCAGCAAACCGGGACAGGCCACGGATACGCAGTATTTT
CASKPGQATDTQYF
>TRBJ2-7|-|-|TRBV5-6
TGTGCCAGCGGGTACTCGGGACTTGCGTGCAAGCAGTACTTC
CASGYSGLACKQYF
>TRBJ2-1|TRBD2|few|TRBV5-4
TGTGCCAGCAGCCGGACACTAGCGGGTAACGTGGATGAGCAGTCCTTC
CASSRTLAGNVDEQSF
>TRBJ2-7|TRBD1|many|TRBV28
TGTGCCAGCGCCCGACAGGGCACCTACGAGCAGTACTTC
CASARQGTYEQYF
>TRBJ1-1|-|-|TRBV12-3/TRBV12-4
TGTCCCAGCACCCGGGACTCATTCGGCACTGAAGCTTTCTTT
CPSTRDSFGTEAFF
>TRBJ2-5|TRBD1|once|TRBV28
TGTGCCAGCAGTTCCCCCTACAGGGGGCCCGTCGAAGAGACCCAGTACTTC
CASSSPYRGPVEETQYF
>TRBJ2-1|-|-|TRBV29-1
TGTAGCGTTCGTAGGGTGACTACCATCTACAATGGGCAGTTCTTC
CSVRRVTTIYNGQFF
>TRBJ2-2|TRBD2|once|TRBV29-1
TGCAGCGTTCGGGCGGGAGGGCCTAACACCGGGGAGTTGTTTTTT
CSVRAGGPNTGELFF